The 8 T cell receptor beta chains reported below all come from one sample, sequenced in a study of T cells in Graves' hyperthyroidism and ophthalmopathy. Template material for amplifying TCR beta CDR3 regions consisted of RNA transcripts. First-round RT-PCR of the TCR CDR3 relied on the HTBI primer set. TCRdb processed the multiplex PCR reads anew with MiXCR; each CDR3 protein has one entry. The sample gives about 260,000 distinct CDR3 sequences, about 17% of which show up once; about 29% is in the top ten. Sequences were obtained from blood. Receptors originate from a woman aged 18-29 years with Graves' ophthalmopathy.

Many counts were recorded for this clonotype. The chain couples TRBV19 to TRBJ2-7; 10 bases are a match to TRBD2. The CDR3 is made up of 17 amino acids. V was clipped by 5 bases and J by 0 bases; unmatched bases: 10. Germline V gene lookup returns CDR1 LNHDA and CDR2 SQIVND (reference sequence). CDR3 protein: CASSPGLAVGHSYEQYF. DNA of the CDR3: TGTGCCAGTAGTCCCGGACTAGCGGTCGGCCACTCCTACGAGCAGTACTTC. Together with reference TRBV19 and TRBJ2-7, the CDR3 gives the full variable domain: DGGITQSPKYLFRKEGQNVTLSCEQNLNHDAMYWYRQDPGQGLRLIYYSQIVNDFQKGDIAEGYSVSREKKESFPLTVTSAQKNPTAFYLCASSPGLAVGHSYEQYFGPGTRLTVT.

The chain has TRBV12-3 or TRBV12-4 and TRBJ2-1; tentatively, D is TRBD2 (5 bases). V was cut by 6 bases and J by 13 bases, with 22 bases left in between. The CDR3 totals 14 residues. The CDR3 DNA follows: TGTGCCAGCAGACTAGGGTCCGGTGTAGAGACCCAGTTCTTC. Its translation is CASRLGSGVETQFF.

A few counts support this clonotype. The rearrangement links TRBV27 to TRBJ2-7; perhaps TRBD1 as D (5 bases). This CDR3 contains 15 residues. Per the germline V gene, CDR1 is MNHEY and CDR2 is SMNVEV (reference sequence). Trimming cost V 2 bases and J 3 bases, with 14 bases left between them. CDR3 nucleotides: TGTGCCAGCAGTTTACTAGGGGCCCCCGTCTACGAGCAGTACTTC. It codes for CASSLLGAPVYEQYF.

This clonotype showed up many times. The chain couples TRBV6-1 to TRBJ1-5; TRBD1 might be the D (5 bases). The CDR3 length is 16 residues. V lost 5 bases and J lost 7, with 21 bases in between. Per germline, CDR1 MNHNS and CDR2 SASEGT. The CDR3 spells CASSPPTSGLGQPQHF. The CDR3 bases are TGTGCCAGCAGTCCGCCAACTTCAGGGTTGGGGCAGCCCCAGCATTTT.

This clonotype has a count of ten or more. This chain uses TRBV18 with TRBJ2-1; the D gene is possibly TRBD2 (6 bases). This CDR3 has 18 amino acids. Trimming pared 3 bases from V and 0 bases from J, leaving 18 bases between. The germline V gene encodes CDR1 KGHSH and CDR2 LQKENI. The CDR3 DNA follows: TGTGCCAGCTCACCGATAAAGATGGGGGGAAGCTCCTACAATGAGCAGTTCTTC. Translation: CASSPIKMGGSSYNEQFF. The full variable domain, rest sourced from reference TRBV18 and TRBJ2-1, is NAGVMQNPRHLVRRRGQEARLRCSPMKGHSHVYWYRQLPEEGLKFMVYLQKENIIDESGMPKERFSAEFPKEGPSILRIQQVVRGDSAAYFCASSPIKMGGSSYNEQFFGPGTRLTVL.

This clonotype was detected many times. The chain uses TRBV12-3 or TRBV12-4 and TRBJ2-3; a possible D gene is TRBD2 (5 bases). The CDR3 consists of 15 residues. Trimming took off 5 bases at V and 0 bases at J, with 12 bases between the two ends. The CDR3 coding sequence is TGTGCCAGCAGTCCTCTAGCCACTAGCACAGATACGCAGTATTTT. Its protein product is CASSPLATSTDTQYF.

This clonotype has ten or more counts. The chain recombines TRBV6-2 or TRBV6-3 with TRBJ2-5, with 7 nucleotides matching TRBD2. Losses at the gene ends were 6 bases for V and 7 bases for J; bases not matched to a gene: 14. The CDR3 covers 15 residues. CDR1 and CDR2 from the germline V gene are MNHEY and SVGEGT. The CDR3 protein is CASSPGSGKMGTQYF. Written as DNA, the CDR3 is TGTGCCAGCAGCCCGGGGAGCGGGAAGATGGGGACCCAGTACTTC.

The V gene is TRBV9, the J gene TRBJ2-7; 10 nucleotides line up with TRBD1. This CDR3 is 15 amino acids long. V was pared by 1 base and J by 2 bases, with 3 bases of the junction left unmatched. Germline V CDR1 and CDR2: SGDLS, YYNGEE. The CDR3 region is CASSVKGTGAYEQYF. DNA for the CDR3: TGTGCCAGCAGCGTAAAAGGGACAGGGGCCTACGAGCAGTACTTC.